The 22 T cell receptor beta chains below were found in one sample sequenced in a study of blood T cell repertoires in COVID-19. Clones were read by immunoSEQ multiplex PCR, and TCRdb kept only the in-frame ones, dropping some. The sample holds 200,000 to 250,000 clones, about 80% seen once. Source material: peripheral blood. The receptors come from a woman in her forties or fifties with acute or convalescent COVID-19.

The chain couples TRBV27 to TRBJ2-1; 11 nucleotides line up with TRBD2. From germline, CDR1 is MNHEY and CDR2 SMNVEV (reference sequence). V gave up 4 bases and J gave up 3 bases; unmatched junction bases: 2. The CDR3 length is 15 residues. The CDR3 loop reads CASSSGTSGYNEQFF. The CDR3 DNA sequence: TGTGCCAGCAGTTCCGGGACTAGCGGCTACAATGAGCAGTTCTTC.

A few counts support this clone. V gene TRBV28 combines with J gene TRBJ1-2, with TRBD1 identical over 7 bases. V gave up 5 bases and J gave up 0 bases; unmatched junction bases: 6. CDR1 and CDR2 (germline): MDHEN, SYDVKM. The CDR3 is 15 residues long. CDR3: CASSPWTGANYGYTF. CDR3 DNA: TGTGCCAGCAGTCCCTGGACAGGAGCTAACTATGGCTACACCTTC.

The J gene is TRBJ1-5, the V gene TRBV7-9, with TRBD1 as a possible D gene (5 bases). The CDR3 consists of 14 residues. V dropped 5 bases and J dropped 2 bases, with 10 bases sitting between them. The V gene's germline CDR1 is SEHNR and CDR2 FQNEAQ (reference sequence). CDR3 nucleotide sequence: TGTGCCAGCAGCCCTTCGACAGGCAATCAGCCCCAGCATTTT. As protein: CASSPSTGNQPQHF.

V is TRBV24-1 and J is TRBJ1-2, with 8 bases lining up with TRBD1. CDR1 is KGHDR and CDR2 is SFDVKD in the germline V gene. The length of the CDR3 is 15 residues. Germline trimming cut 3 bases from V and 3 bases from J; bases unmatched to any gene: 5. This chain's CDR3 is CATSDTADRDYGYTF. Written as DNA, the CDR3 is TGTGCCACCAGTGATACTGCGGACAGGGACTATGGCTACACCTTC.

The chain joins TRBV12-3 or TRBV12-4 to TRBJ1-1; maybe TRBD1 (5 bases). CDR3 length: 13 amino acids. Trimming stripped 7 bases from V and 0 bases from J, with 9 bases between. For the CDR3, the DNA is TGTGCCAGCAACATAGGGGTGAACACTGAAGCTTTCTTT. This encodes CASNIGVNTEAFF.

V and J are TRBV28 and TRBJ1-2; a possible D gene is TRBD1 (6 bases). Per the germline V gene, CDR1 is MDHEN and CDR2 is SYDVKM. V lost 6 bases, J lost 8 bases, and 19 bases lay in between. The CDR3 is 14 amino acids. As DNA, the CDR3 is TGTGCCAGCAGCCTCCCCGGACAGTTAAGGGGCTACACCTTC. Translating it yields CASSLPGQLRGYTF.

The CDR3 bases are TGTGCCAGCAGCTTAGGTTGGGGGGGCACTGAAGCTTTCTTT. Encoded protein: CASSLGWGGTEAFF. This chain links TRBV11-2 with TRBJ1-1; D is possibly TRBD1 (5 bases). In germline, CDR1 is SGHAT, CDR2 FQNNGV. V was clipped by 1 base and J by 4 bases, with 10 bases between them. There are 14 residues in the CDR3.

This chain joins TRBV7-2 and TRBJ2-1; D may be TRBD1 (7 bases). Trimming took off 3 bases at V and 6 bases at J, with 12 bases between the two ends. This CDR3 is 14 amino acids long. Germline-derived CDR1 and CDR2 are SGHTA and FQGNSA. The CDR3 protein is CASSLGGQPNEQFF. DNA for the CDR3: TGTGCCAGCAGCTTGGGGGGACAGCCCAATGAGCAGTTCTTC.

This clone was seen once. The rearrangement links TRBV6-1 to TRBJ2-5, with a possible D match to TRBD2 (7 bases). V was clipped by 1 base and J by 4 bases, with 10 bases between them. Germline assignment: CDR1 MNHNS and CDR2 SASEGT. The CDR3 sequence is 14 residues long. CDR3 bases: TGTGCCAGCAGTGAAGTGGCGGGGGCAGAGACCCAGTACTTC. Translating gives CASSEVAGAETQYF.

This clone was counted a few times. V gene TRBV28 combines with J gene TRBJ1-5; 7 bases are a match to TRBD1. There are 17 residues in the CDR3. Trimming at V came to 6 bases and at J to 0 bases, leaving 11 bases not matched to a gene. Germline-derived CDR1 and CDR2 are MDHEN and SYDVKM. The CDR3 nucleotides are TGTGCCAGCAGCCCCATCCGGACAGGCCTTAGCAATCAGCCCCAGCATTTT. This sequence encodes CASSPIRTGLSNQPQHF.

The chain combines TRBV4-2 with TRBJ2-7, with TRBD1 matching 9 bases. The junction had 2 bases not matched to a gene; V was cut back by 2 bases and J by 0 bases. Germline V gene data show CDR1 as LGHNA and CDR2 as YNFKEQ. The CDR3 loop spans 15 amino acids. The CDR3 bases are TGTGCCAGCAGCCAAACGGGACAGGGCTCCTACGAGCAGTACTTC. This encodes CASSQTGQGSYEQYF.

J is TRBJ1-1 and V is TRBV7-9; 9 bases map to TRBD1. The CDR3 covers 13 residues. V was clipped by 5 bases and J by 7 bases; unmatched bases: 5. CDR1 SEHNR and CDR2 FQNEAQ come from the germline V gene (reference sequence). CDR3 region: CASSRGQGVEAFF. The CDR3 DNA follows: TGTGCCAGCAGCAGGGGACAGGGTGTTGAAGCTTTCTTT.

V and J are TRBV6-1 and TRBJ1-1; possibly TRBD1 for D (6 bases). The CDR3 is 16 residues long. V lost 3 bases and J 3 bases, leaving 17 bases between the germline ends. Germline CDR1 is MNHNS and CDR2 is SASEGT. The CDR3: CASSDPSGARDTEAFF. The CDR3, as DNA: TGTGCCAGCAGTGATCCATCAGGGGCCAGGGACACTGAAGCTTTCTTT.

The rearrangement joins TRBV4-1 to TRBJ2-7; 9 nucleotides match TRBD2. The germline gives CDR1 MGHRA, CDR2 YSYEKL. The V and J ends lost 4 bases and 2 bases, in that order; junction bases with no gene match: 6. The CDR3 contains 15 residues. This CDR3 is CASSLTSGGAYEQYF. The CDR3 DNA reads TGCGCCAGCAGCCTGACTAGCGGAGGGGCCTACGAGCAGTACTTC.

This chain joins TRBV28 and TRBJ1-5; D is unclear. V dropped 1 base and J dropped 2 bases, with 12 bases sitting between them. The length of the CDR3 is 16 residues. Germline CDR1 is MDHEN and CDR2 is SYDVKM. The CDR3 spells CASSLFAGSGNQPQHF. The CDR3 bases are TGTGCCAGCAGTTTATTTGCGGGGAGTGGCAATCAGCCCCAGCATTTT. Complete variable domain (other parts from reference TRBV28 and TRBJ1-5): DVKVTQSSRYLVKRTGEKVFLECVQDMDHENMFWYRQDPGLGLRLIYFSYDVKMKEKGDIPEGYSVSREKKERFSLILESASTNQTSMYLCASSLFAGSGNQPQHFGDGTRLSIL.

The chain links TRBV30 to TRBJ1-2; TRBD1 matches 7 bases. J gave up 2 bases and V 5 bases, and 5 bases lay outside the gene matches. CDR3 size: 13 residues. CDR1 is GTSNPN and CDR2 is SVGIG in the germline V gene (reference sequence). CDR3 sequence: CAWQGQSNYGYTF. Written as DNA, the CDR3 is TGTGCCTGGCAGGGACAGAGCAACTATGGCTACACCTTC.

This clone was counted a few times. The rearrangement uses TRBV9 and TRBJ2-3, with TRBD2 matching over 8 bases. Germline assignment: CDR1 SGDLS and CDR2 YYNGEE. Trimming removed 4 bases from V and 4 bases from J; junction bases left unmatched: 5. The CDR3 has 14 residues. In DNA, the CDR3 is TGTGCCAGCAGCTTCCAGGGACTAGCAGATACGCAGTATTTT. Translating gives CASSFQGLADTQYF.

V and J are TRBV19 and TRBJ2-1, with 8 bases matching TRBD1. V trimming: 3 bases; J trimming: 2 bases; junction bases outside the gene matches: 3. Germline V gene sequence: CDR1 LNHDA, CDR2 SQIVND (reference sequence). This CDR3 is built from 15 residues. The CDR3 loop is CASSMQGQAYNEQFF. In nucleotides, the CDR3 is TGTGCCAGTAGTATGCAGGGACAGGCCTACAATGAGCAGTTCTTC. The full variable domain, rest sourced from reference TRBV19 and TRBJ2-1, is DGGITQSPKYLFRKEGQNVTLSCEQNLNHDAMYWYRQDPGQGLRLIYYSQIVNDFQKGDIAEGYSVSREKKESFPLTVTSAQKNPTAFYLCASSMQGQAYNEQFFGPGTRLTVL.

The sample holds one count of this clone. Written as DNA, the CDR3 is TGTGCCAGCAGCTTAGGGGCAGGGTGGGACGAGCAGTACTTC. This sequence encodes CASSLGAGWDEQYF. The genes are TRBV7-9 and TRBJ2-7, with TRBD1 as a possible D gene (5 bases). V gave up 1 base and J gave up 5 bases, with 12 bases separating them. The CDR3 is made up of 14 amino acids. The germline V gene has CDR1 SEHNR and CDR2 FQNEAQ (reference sequence).

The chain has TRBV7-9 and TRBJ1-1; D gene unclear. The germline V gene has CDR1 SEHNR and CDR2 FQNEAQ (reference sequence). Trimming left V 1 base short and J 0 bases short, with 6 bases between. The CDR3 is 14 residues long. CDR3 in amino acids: CASSLVGVNTEAFF. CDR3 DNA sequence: TGTGCCAGCAGCTTAGTCGGGGTGAACACTGAAGCTTTCTTT.

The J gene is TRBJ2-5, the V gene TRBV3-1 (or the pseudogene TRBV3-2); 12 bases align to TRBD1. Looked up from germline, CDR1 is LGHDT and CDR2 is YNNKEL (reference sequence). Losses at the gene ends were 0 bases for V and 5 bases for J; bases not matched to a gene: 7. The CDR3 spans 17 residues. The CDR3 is CASSQDIGTGGHETQYF. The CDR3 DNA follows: TGTGCCAGCAGCCAAGACATCGGGACAGGGGGCCACGAGACCCAGTACTTC.

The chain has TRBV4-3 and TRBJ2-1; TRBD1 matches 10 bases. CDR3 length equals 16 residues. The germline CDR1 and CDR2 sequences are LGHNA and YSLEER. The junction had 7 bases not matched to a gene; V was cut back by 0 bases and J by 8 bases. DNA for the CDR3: TGCGCCAGCAGCCAAGATCCGACAGGGGGCACGTATGAGCAGTTCTTC. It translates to CASSQDPTGGTYEQFF.